The rows below give T cell receptor beta chains drawn from one sample of a study of control samples from healthy donors and cancer patients. Some clones are missing from TCRdb's copy, which holds only in-frame ones; the method was immunoSEQ multiplex PCR. The repertoire holds 250,000 to 300,000 clones, with over 75% as singletons. The source material was PBMCs. Source of these receptors: a woman aged 60-75 years with lung cancer. Both conserved end residues are trimmed from each CDR3.

cdr3_aa v_call
SARGDSPLH TRBV20-1
ASSYPSKGTGELF TRBV6-5
ASSIGGGTGSYEQY TRBV19
ASRLRDSYGYT TRBV6-5
ASSGEGISAYGYT TRBV2
ASSRTGDNYGYT TRBV5-1
SASSAGHEQY TRBV20-1
ASSLTGARGYT TRBV28
ASSLLGATDTQY TRBV7-2
ASSPTGWATEAF TRBV27
ASSLVGGSNQPQH TRBV7-2
ASSQRQGSTDTQY TRBV12-1
ASSIGQGYTEAF TRBV19
ASSLQSNTEAF TRBV7-3
ASSGGVGVGPQH TRBV10-2
ASSQDGGHGGYT TRBV3-1/TRBV3-2
ASSLGASINLDEQF TRBV11-3
ASSQQGLEQY TRBV28